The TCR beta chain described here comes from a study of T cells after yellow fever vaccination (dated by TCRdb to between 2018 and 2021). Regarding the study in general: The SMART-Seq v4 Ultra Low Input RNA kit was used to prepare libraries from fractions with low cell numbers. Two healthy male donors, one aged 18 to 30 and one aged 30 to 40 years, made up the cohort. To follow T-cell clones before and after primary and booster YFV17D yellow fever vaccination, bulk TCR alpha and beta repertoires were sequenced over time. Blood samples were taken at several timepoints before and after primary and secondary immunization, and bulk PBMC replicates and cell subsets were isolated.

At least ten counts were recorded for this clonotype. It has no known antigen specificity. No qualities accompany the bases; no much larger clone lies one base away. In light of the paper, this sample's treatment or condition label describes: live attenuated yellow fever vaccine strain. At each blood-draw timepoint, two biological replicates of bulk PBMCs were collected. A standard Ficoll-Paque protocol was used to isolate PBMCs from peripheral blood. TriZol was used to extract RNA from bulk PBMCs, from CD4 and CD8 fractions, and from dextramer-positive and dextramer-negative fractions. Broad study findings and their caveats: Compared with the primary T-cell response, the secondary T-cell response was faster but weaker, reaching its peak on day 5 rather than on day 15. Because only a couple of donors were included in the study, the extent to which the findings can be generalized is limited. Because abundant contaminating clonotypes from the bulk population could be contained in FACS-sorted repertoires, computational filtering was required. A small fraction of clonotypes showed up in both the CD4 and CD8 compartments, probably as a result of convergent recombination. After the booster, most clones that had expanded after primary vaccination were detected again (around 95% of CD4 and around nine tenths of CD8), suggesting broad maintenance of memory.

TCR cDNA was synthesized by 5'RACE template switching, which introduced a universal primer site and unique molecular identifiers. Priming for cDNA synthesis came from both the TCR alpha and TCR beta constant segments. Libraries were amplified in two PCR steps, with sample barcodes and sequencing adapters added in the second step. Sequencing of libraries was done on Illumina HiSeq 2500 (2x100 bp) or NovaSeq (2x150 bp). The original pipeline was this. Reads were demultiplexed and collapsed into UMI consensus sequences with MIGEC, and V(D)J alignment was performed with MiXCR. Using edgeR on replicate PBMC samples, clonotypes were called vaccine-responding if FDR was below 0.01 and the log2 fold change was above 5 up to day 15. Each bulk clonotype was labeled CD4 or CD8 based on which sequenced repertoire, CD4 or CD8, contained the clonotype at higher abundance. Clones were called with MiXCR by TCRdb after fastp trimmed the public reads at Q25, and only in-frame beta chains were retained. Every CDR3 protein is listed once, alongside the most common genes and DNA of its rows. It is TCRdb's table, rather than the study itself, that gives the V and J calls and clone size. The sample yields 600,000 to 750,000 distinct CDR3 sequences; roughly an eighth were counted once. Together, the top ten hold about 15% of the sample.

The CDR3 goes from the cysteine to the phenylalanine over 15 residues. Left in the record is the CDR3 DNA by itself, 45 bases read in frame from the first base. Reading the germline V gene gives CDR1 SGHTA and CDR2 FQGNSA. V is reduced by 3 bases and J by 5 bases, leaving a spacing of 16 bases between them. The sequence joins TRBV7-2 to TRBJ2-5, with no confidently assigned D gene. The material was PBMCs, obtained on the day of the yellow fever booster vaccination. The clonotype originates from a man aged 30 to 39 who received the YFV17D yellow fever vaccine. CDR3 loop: CASSFSPGLGETQYF. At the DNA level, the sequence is TGTGCCAGCAGCTTTAGCCCGGGCCTGGGGGAGACCCAGTACTTC. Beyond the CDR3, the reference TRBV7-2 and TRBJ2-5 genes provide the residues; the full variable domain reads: GAGVSQSPSNKVTEKGKDVELRCDPISGHTALYWYRQSLGQGLEFLIYFQGNSAPDKSGLPSDRFSAERTGGSVSTLTIQRTQQEDSAVYLCASSFSPGLGETQYFGPGTRLLVL.